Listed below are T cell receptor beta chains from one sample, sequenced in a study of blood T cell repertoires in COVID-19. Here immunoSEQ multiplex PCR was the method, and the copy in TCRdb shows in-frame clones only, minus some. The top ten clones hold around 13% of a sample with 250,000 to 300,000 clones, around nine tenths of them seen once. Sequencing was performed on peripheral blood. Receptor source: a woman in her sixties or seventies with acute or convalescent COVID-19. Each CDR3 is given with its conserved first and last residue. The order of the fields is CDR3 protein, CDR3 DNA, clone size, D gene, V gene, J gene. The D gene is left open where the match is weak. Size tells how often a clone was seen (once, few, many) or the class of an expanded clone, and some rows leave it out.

CDR3: CAISPLAEKETQYF; DNA: TGTGCCATCAGTCCGCTAGCGGAAAAAGAGACCCAGTACTTC; size: -; D: TRBD2; V: TRBV10-3; J: TRBJ2-5
CDR3: CASSQLGQGSGNTIYF; DNA: TGTGCCAGCAGTCAACTCGGACAGGGCTCTGGAAACACCATATATTTT; size: -; D: TRBD1; V: TRBV6-6; J: TRBJ1-3
CDR3: CASSVGLSGTTYEQYF; DNA: TGTGCCAGCAGCGTAGGTTTGTCGGGTACCACCTACGAGCAGTACTTC; size: -; D: -; V: TRBV9; J: TRBJ2-7
CDR3: CASSLALGQVPDTQYF; DNA: TGTGCCAGCAGCTTAGCTCTGGGACAGGTCCCAGATACGCAGTATTTT; size: -; D: TRBD1; V: TRBV11-2; J: TRBJ2-3
CDR3: CASSFNRGSGRWGTDTQYF; DNA: TGTGCCAGCAGCTTTAATCGTGGTAGCGGGAGATGGGGCACAGATACGCAGTATTTT; size: few; D: TRBD2; V: TRBV11-2; J: TRBJ2-3
CDR3: CASSLFSKLAGGQGEQFF; DNA: TGTGCCAGCAGCTTATTTTCTAAACTAGCGGGAGGGCAGGGTGAGCAGTTCTTC; size: -; D: TRBD2; V: TRBV11-3; J: TRBJ2-1
CDR3: CAISQLSGRGYNEQFF; DNA: TGTGCCATCAGCCAACTTAGCGGGAGGGGGTACAATGAGCAGTTCTTC; size: once; D: TRBD2; V: TRBV10-3; J: TRBJ2-1
CDR3: CATSDPSVDSLNTGYGYTF; DNA: TGTGCCACCAGTGATCCGTCTGTGGACAGTCTTAATACGGGCTATGGCTACACCTTC; size: -; D: -; V: TRBV24-1; J: TRBJ1-2
CDR3: CASSLGGYEQYF; DNA: TGTGCCAGCAGTTTAGGCGGGTACGAGCAGTACTTC; size: -; D: -; V: TRBV27; J: TRBJ2-7
CDR3: CASSEAPGAHSPLHF; DNA: TGTGCCAGCAGTGAAGCCCCAGGGGCACATTCACCCCTCCACTTT; size: once; D: -; V: TRBV6-1; J: TRBJ1-6
CDR3: CASRGGHEQFF; DNA: TGTGCCAGCAGGGGGGGTCATGAGCAGTTCTTC; size: -; D: -; V: TRBV2; J: TRBJ2-1
CDR3: CASSTRTSGRGEQYF; DNA: TGTGCCAGTAGTACCCGGACTAGCGGGAGGGGCGAGCAGTACTTC; size: -; D: TRBD2; V: TRBV19; J: TRBJ2-7
CDR3: CASSFEGRQPQHF; DNA: TGTGCCAGCAGTTTTGAGGGCAGGCAGCCCCAGCATTTT; size: -; D: -; V: TRBV12-3/TRBV12-4; J: TRBJ1-5
CDR3: CASSPRTGKNTIYF; DNA: TGTGCCAGCAGCCCGAGGACAGGGAAGAACACCATATATTTT; size: -; D: TRBD1; V: TRBV3-1/TRBV3-2; J: TRBJ1-3
CDR3: CASSSRDRGPPLHF; DNA: TGTGCCAGCAGTTCGCGGGACAGGGGTCCACCCCTCCACTTT; size: -; D: TRBD1; V: TRBV27; J: TRBJ1-6
CDR3: CASSLLPAGEGNTIYF; DNA: TGTGCCAGCAGCTTACTTCCGGCCGGAGAGGGAAACACCATATATTTT; size: -; D: -; V: TRBV7-9; J: TRBJ1-3
CDR3: CASSQTVSNTGELFF; DNA: TGTGCCAGCAGCCAGACAGTGTCGAACACCGGGGAGCTGTTTTTT; size: -; D: -; V: TRBV3-1/TRBV3-2; J: TRBJ2-2
CDR3: CASSQDRGIYNEQFF; DNA: TGCGCCAGCAGCCAAGATCGGGGGATCTACAATGAGCAGTTCTTC; size: -; D: -; V: TRBV4-3; J: TRBJ2-1
CDR3: CASSEPGGAGNSPLHF; DNA: TGTGCCAGCAGTGAACCAGGGGGCGCCGGTAATTCACCCCTCCACTTT; size: -; D: TRBD1; V: TRBV2; J: TRBJ1-6
CDR3: CASSLGPTGDYEQYF; DNA: TGTGCCAGCAGCTTAGGCCCGACAGGAGACTACGAGCAGTACTTC; size: -; D: -; V: TRBV7-6; J: TRBJ2-7
CDR3: CASSLSGRGVISPLHF; DNA: TGTGCCAGCAGCTTAAGCGGGCGTGGGGTTATTTCACCCCTCCACTTT; size: once; D: -; V: TRBV7-3; J: TRBJ1-6
CDR3: CASSLRRTGYNQPQHF; DNA: TGTGCCAGCAGTTTACGACGGACAGGCTACAATCAGCCCCAGCATTTT; size: few; D: TRBD1; V: TRBV28; J: TRBJ1-5
CDR3: CASSSRVPGAEQFF; DNA: TGTGCCAGTAGTAGCCGGGTACCAGGGGCTGAGCAGTTCTTC; size: -; D: -; V: TRBV19; J: TRBJ2-1
CDR3: CASSEDRGTYEQYF; DNA: TGTGCCAGCAGTGAGGACAGGGGGACCTACGAGCAGTACTTC; size: -; D: TRBD1; V: TRBV6-1; J: TRBJ2-7
CDR3: CASSRGTGDEKLFF; DNA: TGCGCCAGCAGCCGCGGGACAGGGGATGAAAAACTGTTTTTT; size: -; D: TRBD1; V: TRBV4-3; J: TRBJ1-4